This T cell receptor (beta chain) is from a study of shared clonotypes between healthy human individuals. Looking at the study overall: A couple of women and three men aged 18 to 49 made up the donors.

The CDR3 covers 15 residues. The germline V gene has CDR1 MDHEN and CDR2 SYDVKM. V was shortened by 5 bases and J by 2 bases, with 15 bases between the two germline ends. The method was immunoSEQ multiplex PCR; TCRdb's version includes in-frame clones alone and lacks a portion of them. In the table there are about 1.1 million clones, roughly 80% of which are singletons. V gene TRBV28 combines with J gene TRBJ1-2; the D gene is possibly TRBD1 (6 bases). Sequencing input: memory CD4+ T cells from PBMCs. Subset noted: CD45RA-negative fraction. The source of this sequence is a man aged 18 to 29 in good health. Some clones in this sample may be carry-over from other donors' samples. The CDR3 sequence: CASSGGGALNYGYTF. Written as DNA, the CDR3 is TGTGCCAGCAGTGGAGGGGGGGCGTTGAACTATGGCTACACCTTC.